This entry lists 29 T cell receptor beta chains sequenced from one sample in a study of T cell responses to AZD1222 COVID-19 vaccine. Repertoires were generated with immunoSEQ multiplex PCR, while TCRdb's copy carries only in-frame clones and drops some. Of some 120,000 clones detected, about 80% appear once; the ten largest clones hold about 9.7%. The sequences come from peripheral blood, collected on day 0 of AZD1222 vaccination. The source is an adult in good health.

V usage is TRBV7-9 and J usage is TRBJ1-3; a possible D gene is TRBD1 (6 bases). Germline values: CDR1 SEHNR, CDR2 FQNEAQ (reference sequence). The CDR3 has 15 residues. V was clipped by 1 base and J by 1 base, with 8 bases between them. CDR3 sequence: CASSLDQGSGNTIYF. CDR3 DNA: TGTGCCAGCAGCTTAGATCAGGGGTCTGGAAACACCATATATTTT.

The chain is built from TRBV10-3 and TRBJ1-2, with TRBD1 identical over 7 bases. Germline loops: CDR1 ENHRY, CDR2 SYGVKD. The CDR3 totals 14 residues. The V segment lost 5 bases and the J segment 2 bases; nucleotides outside the gene matches: 5. The CDR3 region has the DNA TGTGCCATCAGTTTGCAGGGGGTCAACTATGGCTACACCTTC. Its protein product is CAISLQGVNYGYTF.

J is TRBJ2-2 and V is TRBV4-3; 7 positions match TRBD1. J was trimmed by 4 bases and V by 3 bases; bases with no gene match: 8. The germline V gene encodes CDR1 LGHNA and CDR2 YSLEER. The length of the CDR3 is 16 residues. CDR3 bases: TGCGCCAGCAGCCAGCGACAGGGCGGGTCCACCGGGGAGCTGTTTTTT. Its translation: CASSQRQGGSTGELFF.

The rearrangement links TRBV28 to TRBJ2-1, with 7 bases lining up with TRBD2. The germline CDR1 and CDR2 sequences are MDHEN and SYDVKM. This CDR3 has 15 residues. The trim removed 6 bases at V and 7 bases at J, leaving 12 bases unmatched. The CDR3 sequence: CASRPAWGGWNEQFF. CDR3 bases: TGTGCCAGCAGGCCGGCCTGGGGGGGATGGAATGAGCAGTTCTTC.

This clone was counted a single time. The V call is TRBV18, the J call TRBJ1-5; D may be TRBD1 (5 bases). V lost 3 bases and J 3 bases, leaving 12 bases between the germline ends. The CDR3 is 15 residues long. Germline V gene sequence: CDR1 KGHSH, CDR2 LQKENI. CDR3 in amino acids: CASSPLGTFNQPQHF. The CDR3 bases are TGTGCCAGCTCACCCCTAGGGACCTTCAATCAGCCCCAGCATTTT.

The chain carries TRBV5-6 and TRBJ2-1; D not certain. Germline V lookup: CDR1 SGHDT, CDR2 YYEEEE. The CDR3 sequence is 15 residues long. V dropped 4 bases and J dropped 6 bases, with 17 bases sitting between them. CDR3 coding DNA: TGTGCCAGCAGCCCTGCAGTCTCCCCATCCAATGAGCAGTTCTTC. Protein product: CASSPAVSPSNEQFF.

The rearrangement joins TRBV4-2 to TRBJ2-3; D call uncertain. This CDR3 region has 15 residues. V was trimmed by 0 bases and J by 1 base, leaving 8 bases between them. CDR1 LGHNA and CDR2 YNFKEQ come from the germline V gene. For the CDR3, the DNA is TGTGCCAGCAGCCAAGAGGTACGAGGCACAGATACGCAGTATTTT. This gives the protein CASSQEVRGTDTQYF.

In its sample, this clone was seen once. The rearrangement uses TRBV5-1 and TRBJ2-6; D not certain. Germline V CDR1 and CDR2: SGHRS, YFSETQ. The CDR3 loop spans 15 amino acids. Trimming removed 4 bases from V and 0 bases from J, with 8 bases in between. CDR3 nucleotides: TGCGCCAGCAGCCTGGGTCGCTCTGGGGCCAACGTCCTGACTTTC. This gives the protein CASSLGRSGANVLTF.

The gene calls are TRBV6-1 and TRBJ1-1; unclear D gene. The CDR3 contains 15 residues. Trimming took off 0 bases at V and 4 bases at J, with 12 bases between the two ends. Germline V CDR1 and CDR2: MNHNS, SASEGT. CDR3 residues: CASSEAGGRVTEAFF. As DNA, the CDR3 is TGTGCCAGCAGTGAAGCAGGAGGGCGGGTCACTGAAGCTTTCTTT.

The V gene is TRBV7-3, the J gene TRBJ2-2; TRBD1 matches at 10 bases. The germline V gene has CDR1 SGHTA and CDR2 FQGTGA. V lost 5 bases to trimming and J lost 6 bases; unmatched junction nucleotides: 9. This CDR3 has 16 amino acids. This CDR3 reads CASSLNLGQGAGELFF. CDR3 sequence (DNA): TGTGCCAGCAGCCTCAACCTCGGACAGGGGGCCGGGGAGCTGTTTTTT.

The chain couples TRBV18 to TRBJ2-6, with 8 bases matching TRBD1. Germline trimming cut 5 bases from V and 11 bases from J; bases unmatched to any gene: 5. The CDR3 spans 13 residues. Germline V gene data show CDR1 as KGHSH and CDR2 as LQKENI. The CDR3 DNA sequence: TGTGCCAGCTCAGTTCAGGGGGCTGACGTCCTGACTTTC. Translated: CASSVQGADVLTF.

V is TRBV5-1 and J is TRBJ2-5, with D hard to call. From germline, CDR1 is SGHRS and CDR2 YFSETQ. This CDR3 has 15 residues. V shed 0 bases and J shed 1 base, with 10 bases lying between them. This CDR3 reads CASSLAGGSQETQYF. The CDR3, as DNA: TGCGCCAGCAGCTTGGCCGGTGGGTCCCAAGAGACCCAGTACTTC. The full variable domain, in which reference TRBV5-1 and TRBJ2-5 provide the parts outside the CDR3, is KAGVTQTPRYLIKTRGQQVTLSCSPISGHRSVSWYQQTPGQGLQFLFEYFSETQRNKGNFPGRFSGRQFSNSRSEMNVSTLELGDSALYLCASSLAGGSQETQYFGPGTRLLVL.

This chain joins TRBV5-1 and TRBJ2-5; D gene uncertain. The V end lost 3 bases, the J end lost 2 bases, and 14 bases lay between the germline ends. Germline lookup yields CDR1 SGHRS and CDR2 YFSETQ. CDR3 length equals 15 residues. The CDR3 loop is CASSSGVSDQETQYF. In nucleotides, the CDR3 is TGCGCCAGCAGCTCGGGTGTATCAGATCAAGAGACCCAGTACTTC. Together with reference TRBV5-1 and TRBJ2-5, the CDR3 gives the full variable domain: KAGVTQTPRYLIKTRGQQVTLSCSPISGHRSVSWYQQTPGQGLQFLFEYFSETQRNKGNFPGRFSGRQFSNSRSEMNVSTLELGDSALYLCASSSGVSDQETQYFGPGTRLLVL.

J is TRBJ2-6 and V is TRBV19; D gene ambiguous. The germline gives CDR1 LNHDA, CDR2 SQIVND (reference sequence). The CDR3 is made up of 14 amino acids. V lost 4 bases, J lost 0 bases, and 4 bases lay in between. The CDR3 reads CASSTPSGANVLTF. The CDR3 DNA reads as TGTGCCAGTAGTACCCCCTCTGGGGCCAACGTCCTGACTTTC.

The V and J genes are TRBV28 and TRBJ1-1; TRBD1 is a possible D gene (5 bases). The CDR3 consists of 13 residues. Germline values: CDR1 MDHEN, CDR2 SYDVKM. Between the trimmed V and J ends, which lost 7 bases and 3 bases, there was a span of 12 bases. DNA for the CDR3: TGTGCCAGCACCTCGGGGCAGGACACTGAAGCTTTCTTT. Translating gives CASTSGQDTEAFF.

V is TRBV11-1 and J is TRBJ2-1, with TRBD2 identical over 9 bases. This CDR3 comprises 15 residues. Germline trimming cut 5 bases from V and 8 bases from J; bases unmatched to any gene: 10. Germline V CDR1 and CDR2: SGHAT, FQDESV (reference sequence). The CDR3 nucleotides are TGTGCCAGCAGCCCAGGGGGGACTAGCTCCTATGAGCAGTTCTTC. Its translation is CASSPGGTSSYEQFF.

The chain has TRBV7-9 and TRBJ1-2; the D gene is possibly TRBD1 (5 bases). From germline, CDR1 is SEHNR and CDR2 FQNEAQ (reference sequence). Deletions cut 5 bases from V and 4 bases from J, with 11 bases between. The CDR3 is 13 amino acids. The CDR3, as DNA: TGTGCCAGCAGCCCAGGCGGGGGCTATGGCTACACCTTC. Encoded protein: CASSPGGGYGYTF.

The rearrangement joins TRBV10-3 to TRBJ1-6, with D perhaps TRBD1 (6 bases). Trimming stripped 2 bases from V and 13 bases from J, with 12 bases between. The V gene's germline CDR1 is ENHRY and CDR2 SYGVKD. The CDR3 has 13 amino acids. The CDR3: CAISELAGVPLHF. Here the CDR3 DNA reads TGTGCCATCAGTGAGCTCGCAGGGGTGCCCCTCCACTTT.

The chain couples TRBV11-2 to TRBJ2-1; 9 bases align to TRBD2. The CDR3 spans 16 residues. The germline V gene has CDR1 SGHAT and CDR2 FQNNGV. V was clipped by 6 bases and J by 6 bases; unmatched bases: 12. CDR3 nucleotides: TGTGCCAGCAGTCCGAGCGGGAGGCTTACTTCCAATGAGCAGTTCTTC. Amino acids: CASSPSGRLTSNEQFF. Filled out from reference TRBV11-2 and TRBJ2-1, the complete variable domain reads EAGVAQSPRYKIIEKRQSVAFWCNPISGHATLYWYQQILGQGPKLLIQFQNNGVVDDSQLPKDRFSAERLKGVDSTLKIQPAKLEDSAVYLCASSPSGRLTSNEQFFGPGTRLTVL.

The chain joins TRBV18 to TRBJ1-2; D is unclear. Trimming cost V 3 bases and J 7 bases, with 15 bases left between them. CDR1 is KGHSH, CDR2 LQKENI, per germline. The CDR3 has 14 residues. For the CDR3, the DNA is TGTGCCAGCTCACCCCGTGAGGGAATCCTTGGCTACACCTTC. As protein: CASSPREGILGYTF.

The rearrangement links TRBV27 to TRBJ1-6; the D gene is possibly TRBD1 (6 bases). Germline-derived CDR1 and CDR2 are MNHEY and SMNVEV (reference sequence). CDR3 length equals 15 residues. Between the trimmed V and J ends, which lost 5 bases and 8 bases, there was a span of 16 bases. The CDR3 loop is CASSTVTGSDSPLHF. The CDR3 DNA reads TGTGCCAGCAGTACTGTAACAGGGTCTGATTCACCCCTCCACTTT.

V is TRBV29-1 and J is TRBJ2-7; tentatively, D is TRBD1 (5 bases). Germline CDR1 is SQVTM and CDR2 is ANQGSEA. This CDR3 has 12 amino acids. Trimming removed 4 bases at V and 3 bases at J, with 10 bases between. The CDR3: CSVADRDYEQYF. The CDR3, as DNA: TGCAGCGTTGCTGACAGAGACTACGAGCAGTACTTC.

Of note for this clone: The same CDR3 is also encoded by other DNA sequences in this sample. Written as DNA, the CDR3 is TGTGCCAGCAGCCAAACGGGGGGCGGTCAGCCCCAGCATTTT. As protein: CASSQTGGGQPQHF. The chain couples TRBV7-9 to TRBJ1-5; possible D gene TRBD1, 6 bases. Trimming cost V 5 bases and J 6 bases, with 14 bases left between them. Germline V gene lookup returns CDR1 SEHNR and CDR2 FQNEAQ (reference sequence). The CDR3 has 14 amino acids.

This sequence joins TRBV7-3 and TRBJ2-2; D is unresolved. The germline V gene encodes CDR1 SGHTA and CDR2 FQGTGA. CDR3 length equals 14 residues. V was clipped by 1 base and J by 3 bases, with 6 bases between them. The CDR3 reads CASSLSPDTGELFF. CDR3 nucleotide sequence: TGTGCCAGCAGCTTAAGCCCTGACACCGGGGAGCTGTTTTTT.

The chain couples TRBV28 to TRBJ2-7; perhaps TRBD1 as D (6 bases). From germline, CDR1 is MDHEN and CDR2 SYDVKM. V was trimmed by 2 bases and J by 5 bases, leaving 16 bases between them. This CDR3 has 15 residues. The CDR3 nucleotides read TGTGCCAGCAGTTTAGGAGGAACAGGGCTGCACGAGCAGTACTTC. Encoded protein: CASSLGGTGLHEQYF.

V and J are TRBV7-2 and TRBJ2-3; D may be TRBD1 or TRBD2 (5 bases each). Per the germline V gene, CDR1 is SGHTA and CDR2 is FQGNSA. There are 14 residues in the CDR3. V lost 2 bases to trimming and J lost 2 bases, with 8 bases between them. CDR3 loop: CASSLLGDTDTQYF. CDR3 bases: TGTGCCAGCAGCTTATTGGGGGACACAGATACGCAGTATTTT.

For the CDR3, the DNA is TGTGCCACCAGGGGGGGGCCTGGTGAAAAACTGTTTTTT. Translating gives CATRGGPGEKLFF. J is TRBJ1-4 and V is TRBV24-1; D is possibly TRBD1 (6 bases). V lost 7 bases and J lost 7, with 12 bases in between. The CDR3 has 13 residues. The germline gives CDR1 KGHDR, CDR2 SFDVKD.

This clone was picked up one time. This chain links TRBV3-1 (or the pseudogene TRBV3-2) with TRBJ2-1; a weak D match, TRBD2 (5 bases). The germline CDR1 and CDR2 sequences are LGHDT and YNNKEL (reference sequence). The CDR3 contains 14 residues. The CDR3 protein is CGGSPGSSLNEQFF. The CDR3 DNA reads as TGTGGAGGGTCCCCGGGGTCCTCTCTCAATGAGCAGTTCTTC.

The table lists this clone with a count of one. This sequence joins TRBV24-1 and TRBJ2-1; D remains unclear. This CDR3 has 11 amino acids. Germline V lookup: CDR1 KGHDR, CDR2 SFDVKD. V lost 11 bases and J lost 8, with 12 bases in between. This chain's CDR3 is CASARLDEQFF. The CDR3, as DNA: TGTGCCAGCGCCCGGTTGGATGAGCAGTTCTTC.